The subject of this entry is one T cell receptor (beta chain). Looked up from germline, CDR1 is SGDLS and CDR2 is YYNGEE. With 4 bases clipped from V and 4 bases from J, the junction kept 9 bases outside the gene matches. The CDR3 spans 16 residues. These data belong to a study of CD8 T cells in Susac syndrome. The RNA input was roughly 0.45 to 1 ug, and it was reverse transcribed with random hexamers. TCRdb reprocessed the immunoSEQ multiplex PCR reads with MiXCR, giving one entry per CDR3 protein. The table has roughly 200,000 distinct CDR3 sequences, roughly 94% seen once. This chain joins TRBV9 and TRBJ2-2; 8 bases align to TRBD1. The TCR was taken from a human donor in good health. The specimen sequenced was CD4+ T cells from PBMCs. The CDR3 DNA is TGTGCCAGCAGCCCTTGGACAGGGTCGACCACCGGGGAGCTGTTTTTT. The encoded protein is CASSPWTGSTTGELFF.